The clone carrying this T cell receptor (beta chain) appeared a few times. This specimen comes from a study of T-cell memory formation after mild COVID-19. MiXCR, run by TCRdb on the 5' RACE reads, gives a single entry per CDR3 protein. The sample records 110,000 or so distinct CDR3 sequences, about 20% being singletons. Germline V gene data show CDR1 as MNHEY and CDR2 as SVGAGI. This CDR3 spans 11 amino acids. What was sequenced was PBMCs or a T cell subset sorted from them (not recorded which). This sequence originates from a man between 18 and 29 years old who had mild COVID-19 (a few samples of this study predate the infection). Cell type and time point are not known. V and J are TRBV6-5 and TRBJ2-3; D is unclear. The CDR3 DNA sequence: TGTGCAACGGGTTTCTCAGATACGCAGTATTTT. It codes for CATGFSDTQYF.